This T cell receptor beta chain was sequenced in a study of cytomegalovirus exposure and HLA in healthy donors. Study-level results: Common viral pathogens (according to a later analysis) appeared linked to several of the most significant clusters. Donors were assumed by presence/absence analyses to have roughly uniform sequencing depth. Most likely, a cluster of highly shared sequence variants arose as a sequencing artifact. One later analysis reportedly identified an Asian-associated ancestry cluster that showed fewer N-insertions than the approximately 700-donor mean.

PCR primers comprised 60 Vbeta and 13 Jbeta primers. TCRdb's table, derived via immunoSEQ multiplex PCR, lists solely in-frame clones and lacks some. Counted here are about 140,000 clones, about four fifths occurring once; the ten biggest clones make up approximately 1%. The CDR3 is 16 residues long. Trimming removed 0 bases at V and 7 bases at J, with 19 bases between. Germline CDR1 is SGHNT and CDR2 is YYREEE (reference sequence). Notes on this clone: No antigen is known for it.

The sample comprised PBMCs. This TCR was recovered from a male donor in good health and CMV-seronegative. The chain recombines TRBV5-4 with TRBJ2-5, with a weak D call TRBD1 (5 bases). The CDR3 DNA reads TGTGCCAGCAGCTTGGCCCTGGTTGGGCGGCAGGGGACCCAGTACTTC. Amino acid sequence: CASSLALVGRQGTQYF.